The 32 T cell receptor beta chains given below trace back to one sample, sequenced in a study of blood T cell repertoires in COVID-19. Using immunoSEQ multiplex PCR, the repertoire was profiled, and TCRdb retains in-frame clones only, with some absent. The profile shows about 270,000 clones, 85% of them singletons. Sequencing was carried out using peripheral blood. Every receptor here comes from a woman aged 45-60 years with active or convalescent COVID-19.

V usage is TRBV25-1 and J usage is TRBJ2-3; TRBD2 matches at 7 bases. The V gene's germline CDR1 is MGHDK and CDR2 SYGVNS. The J segment lost 3 bases and the V segment lost 1 base, leaving 7 bases of the junction unmatched. The CDR3 has 16 residues. CDR3 region: CASSESGGITTDTQYF. Written as DNA, the CDR3 is TGTGCCAGCAGTGAATCGGGGGGTATAACTACAGATACGCAGTATTTT.

This clone occurred a few times. The V gene is TRBV19, the J gene TRBJ2-7, with 7 positions matching TRBD2. CDR1 and CDR2 from the germline V gene are LNHDA and SQIVND (reference sequence). This CDR3 comprises 14 residues. Trimming removed 1 base from V and 4 bases from J; junction bases left unmatched: 4. CDR3 bases: TGTGCCAGTAGTATAGGGAAGCGGGGTTACGAGCAGTACTTC. Amino acids: CASSIGKRGYEQYF.

V and J are TRBV7-9 and TRBJ1-2; D call uncertain. CDR3 length: 13 residues. V was trimmed by 5 bases and J by 2 bases, leaving 9 bases between them. CDR1 is SEHNR, CDR2 FQNEAQ, per germline (reference sequence). The CDR3 bases are TGTGCCAGCAGCCCGGAGTGGAACTATGGCTACACCTTC. It specifies CASSPEWNYGYTF. Based on the CDR3 plus reference TRBV7-9 and TRBJ1-2, the full variable domain is DTGVSQNPRHKITKRGQNVTFRCDPISEHNRLYWYRQTLGQGPEFLTYFQNEAQLEKSRLLSDRFSAERPKGSFSTLEIQRTEQGDSAMYLCASSPEWNYGYTFGSGTRLTVV.

The chain is built from TRBV5-1 and TRBJ1-2; 11 nucleotides align to TRBD1. The germline V gene has CDR1 SGHRS and CDR2 YFSETQ. The CDR3 spans 17 residues. The J segment lost 5 bases and the V segment lost 0 bases, leaving 9 bases of the junction unmatched. The CDR3 DNA sequence: TGCGCCAGCAGCTTGGCCGGACAGGGGGCGTATCGGTATGGCTACACCTTC. This sequence encodes CASSLAGQGAYRYGYTF.

The rearrangement uses TRBV10-3 and TRBJ1-2; D gene unclear. From germline, CDR1 is ENHRY and CDR2 SYGVKD. The CDR3 loop spans 15 amino acids. V lost 0 bases, J lost 1 base, and 9 bases lay in between. The CDR3 coding sequence is TGTGCCATCAGTGAGTCTTGGGCAGATAACTATGGCTACACCTTC. The encoded protein is CAISESWADNYGYTF.

The chain joins TRBV3-1 (or the pseudogene TRBV3-2) to TRBJ2-5, with TRBD2 matching 10 bases. Losses at the gene ends were 4 bases for V and 1 base for J; bases not matched to a gene: 6. This CDR3 has 16 amino acids. Looked up from germline, CDR1 is LGHDT and CDR2 is YNNKEL (reference sequence). The CDR3 sequence: CASSLRLAGVQETQYF. DNA for the CDR3: TGTGCCAGCAGCCTCCGGCTAGCGGGAGTCCAAGAGACCCAGTACTTC.

This chain uses TRBV4-1 with TRBJ2-5, with a possible D match to TRBD1 (5 bases). The germline CDR1 and CDR2 sequences are MGHRA and YSYEKL. V was shortened by 0 bases and J by 5 bases, with 19 bases between the two germline ends. The CDR3 is 17 amino acids. The CDR3 DNA reads as TGCGCCAGCAGCCAAGAGGTTGGGGCTGGCGGAGATGAGACCCAGTACTTC. Protein product: CASSQEVGAGGDETQYF.

This rearrangement joins TRBV2 to TRBJ2-1, with D possibly TRBD1 on 6 matching bases. Trimming took 7 bases from V and 4 from J, leaving 17 bases between them. The length of the CDR3 is 15 residues. CDR1 is SNHLY and CDR2 is FYNNEI in the germline V gene. This CDR3 is CASNLQGNGYNEQFF. CDR3 sequence (DNA): TGTGCCAGCAATCTACAGGGTAACGGATACAATGAGCAGTTCTTC.

V and J are TRBV19 and TRBJ1-1; 9 bases line up with TRBD1. CDR1 and CDR2 from the germline V gene are LNHDA and SQIVND (reference sequence). The CDR3 has 15 residues. The V gene end was trimmed by 6 bases and the J gene end by 4 bases; junction bases not matched to a gene: 9. The chain's CDR3 is CASSPGTGWGTEAFF. For the CDR3, the DNA is TGTGCCAGTAGCCCTGGGACAGGGTGGGGCACTGAAGCTTTCTTT.

The V and J genes are TRBV19 and TRBJ2-1; 10 nucleotides line up with TRBD2. The V gene end was trimmed by 1 base and the J gene end by 6 bases; junction bases not matched to a gene: 12. The CDR3 has 18 amino acids. Germline loops: CDR1 LNHDA, CDR2 SQIVND (reference sequence). CDR3 sequence (DNA): TGTGCCAGTAGTATAGGGGTGGCTAGCGGGAGAAGGAGCAATGAGCAGTTCTTC. This translates into CASSIGVASGRRSNEQFF.

This clone was seen a handful of times. The rearrangement joins TRBV19 to TRBJ2-7; 7 positions match TRBD1. Germline V gene sequence: CDR1 LNHDA, CDR2 SQIVND (reference sequence). CDR3 length: 16 residues. Trimming at V came to 6 bases and at J to 3 bases, leaving 14 bases not matched to a gene. The CDR3 nucleotides are TGTGCCAGTAGCACAGATTTATCGACAGGGAGCTACGAGCAGTACTTC. It encodes CASSTDLSTGSYEQYF.

V and J are TRBV24-1 and TRBJ2-5; TRBD2 matches 8 bases. Germline-derived CDR1 and CDR2 are KGHDR and SFDVKD. Trimming removed 5 bases from V and 4 bases from J; junction bases left unmatched: 11. This CDR3 is 16 amino acids long. CDR3: CATSAIGAGVLETQYF. The CDR3 DNA reads as TGTGCCACCAGTGCCATCGGAGCGGGAGTTTTAGAGACCCAGTACTTC.

This clone occurred a few times. The chain uses TRBV7-6 and TRBJ2-1; 11 positions match TRBD2. The CDR3 consists of 15 residues. The ends lost 5 bases at V and 8 bases at J; junction bases unmatched: 8. The germline CDR1 and CDR2 sequences are SGHVS and FNYEAQ. The CDR3 protein is CASSLIAGGPHEQFF. DNA of the CDR3: TGTGCCAGCAGCCTCATAGCGGGAGGGCCCCATGAGCAGTTCTTC.

The chain employs TRBV9 and TRBJ2-7; TRBD2 agrees at 7 bases. Germline CDR1 reads SGDLS; CDR2 reads YYNGEE. The CDR3 length is 14 residues. V lost 0 bases and J lost 3; bases outside the gene matches: 3. In DNA, the CDR3 is TGTGCCAGCAGCGTAGCGCCGGGGGGCTACGAGCAGTACTTC. Its protein product is CASSVAPGGYEQYF.

The chain carries TRBV10-1 and TRBJ1-1; possible D gene TRBD1, 5 bases. This CDR3 region has 13 residues. Trimming removed 1 base at V and 6 bases at J, with 9 bases between. Germline CDR1 WNHNN, CDR2 SYGVQD (reference sequence). The CDR3, as DNA: TGCGCCAGCAGTGAGTACAGGACGGCTGAAGCTTTCTTT. It is translated as CASSEYRTAEAFF.

This clone was picked up a small number of times. The V gene is TRBV7-8, the J gene TRBJ2-7; 7 nucleotides line up with TRBD1. The V and J ends lost 1 base and 3 bases, in that order; junction bases with no gene match: 6. Germline values: CDR1 SGHVS, CDR2 FQNEAQ. CDR3 size: 15 residues. In nucleotides, the CDR3 is TGTGCCAGCAGCTTAGGGGGGACAGATGTCTACGAGCAGTACTTC. Its protein product is CASSLGGTDVYEQYF.

The rearrangement uses TRBV6-6 and TRBJ1-2; the D is unclear. This CDR3 has 14 residues. V lost 1 base, J lost 7 bases, and 13 bases lay in between. In germline, CDR1 is MNHNY, CDR2 SVGAGI (reference sequence). The CDR3 loop reads CASSYLGDARGYTF. The CDR3 DNA reads TGTGCCAGCAGTTACTTGGGAGATGCGCGTGGCTACACCTTC.

Only a few counts were recorded for this clone. This chain connects TRBV19 to TRBJ2-7; 9 nucleotides line up with TRBD1. Germline-derived CDR1 and CDR2 are LNHDA and SQIVND (reference sequence). The CDR3 is made up of 20 amino acids. V shed 3 bases, J shed 0 bases, and the junction held 18 bases outside the gene matches. The CDR3 DNA sequence: TGTGCCAGTAGTATGGGGTCCGGGACAGGGTTGTCTGACCACTCCTACGAGCAGTACTTC. Translated, it gives CASSMGSGTGLSDHSYEQYF.

The V and J genes are TRBV5-1 and TRBJ2-5; D might be TRBD2 (7 bases). The CDR3 contains 16 residues. Germline CDR1 and CDR2: SGHRS and YFSETQ. Trimming took 4 bases from V and 5 from J, leaving 21 bases between them. CDR3 nucleotide sequence: TGCGCCAGCAGCCGGGAGGTGCAGGTCCAGGGGGAGACCCAGTACTTC. This encodes CASSREVQVQGETQYF.

The DNA for the CDR3 is TGTGCCAGTAGCGAACAGGCGATTGGAAACACCATATATTTT. Its protein product is CASSEQAIGNTIYF. V is TRBV19 and J is TRBJ1-3; possibly TRBD1 for D (5 bases). The CDR3 is 14 amino acids. V was pared by 6 bases and J by 3 bases, with 12 bases between. CDR1 LNHDA and CDR2 SQIVND come from the germline V gene (reference sequence).

The chain uses TRBV6-5 and TRBJ1-2; D ambiguous. The CDR3 is 13 residues long. V was shortened by 2 bases and J by 8 bases, with 12 bases between the two germline ends. Germline CDR1 MNHEY, CDR2 SVGAGI. The CDR3 reads CASSYTGFYGYTF. The CDR3 nucleotides read TGTGCCAGCAGTTACACGGGATTCTACGGCTACACCTTC.

The chain uses TRBV7-6 and TRBJ1-5; no firm D call. Germline V gives CDR1 SGHVS, CDR2 FNYEAQ. The CDR3 is made up of 13 amino acids. The V end lost 3 bases, the J end lost 5 bases, and 8 bases lay between the germline ends. This CDR3 is CASSFNIDQPQHF. In DNA, the CDR3 is TGTGCCAGCAGCTTTAATATCGATCAGCCCCAGCATTTT.

This sequence joins TRBV9 and TRBJ1-1, with 8 bases identical to TRBD1. V lost 3 bases to trimming and J lost 1 base; unmatched junction nucleotides: 2. The CDR3 totals 14 residues. Germline V gives CDR1 SGDLS, CDR2 YYNGEE. CDR3 protein: CASSAGTGNTEAFF. The DNA for the CDR3 is TGTGCCAGCAGCGCAGGGACAGGGAACACTGAAGCTTTCTTT.

The J gene is TRBJ1-1, the V gene TRBV7-3; D ambiguous. The CDR3 is 13 amino acids. CDR1 is SGHTA and CDR2 is FQGTGA in the germline V gene. V was trimmed by 4 bases and J by 3 bases, leaving 9 bases between them. In DNA, the CDR3 is TGTGCCAGCAGCTCACTAGGCGACACTGAAGCTTTCTTT. Residues: CASSSLGDTEAFF.

The chain uses TRBV28 and TRBJ1-1; 12 nucleotides match TRBD1. The CDR3 extends over 16 amino acids. The germline V gene has CDR1 MDHEN and CDR2 SYDVKM. After removal of 4 bases from V and 1 base from J, the junction contained 4 bases not matched to a gene. In nucleotides, the CDR3 is TGTGCCAGCAGTTCGGGACAGGGGGCTGGGAACACTGAAGCTTTCTTT. Translation: CASSSGQGAGNTEAFF.

The chain employs TRBV5-1 and TRBJ2-1, with D possibly matching TRBD1 (5 bases). Germline CDR1 reads SGHRS; CDR2 reads YFSETQ. This CDR3 region has 16 residues. Trimming took off 0 bases at V and 0 bases at J, with 10 bases between the two ends. In DNA, the CDR3 is TGCGCCAGCAGCTTGGAGTGGGGCAGCTCCTACAATGAGCAGTTCTTC. Its protein is CASSLEWGSSYNEQFF.

This clone was found once. J is TRBJ1-1 and V is TRBV29-1, with 11 nucleotides matching TRBD1. The J segment lost 4 bases and the V segment lost 7 bases, leaving 14 bases of the junction unmatched. Germline values: CDR1 SQVTM, CDR2 ANQGSEA. This CDR3 spans 16 amino acids. CDR3 in amino acids: CSASGGTGGSGTEAFF. The CDR3, as DNA: TGCAGCGCCAGCGGAGGGACAGGGGGGTCAGGCACTGAAGCTTTCTTT.

The rearrangement uses TRBV7-8 and TRBJ1-5, with a possible D match to TRBD1 (6 bases). Germline-derived CDR1 and CDR2 are SGHVS and FQNEAQ. The CDR3 has 15 amino acids. V lost 7 bases and J lost 4, with 17 bases in between. DNA for the CDR3: TGTGCCAGCACGTCGGAGAGGGGGTTAAATCAGCCCCAGCATTTT. Protein: CASTSERGLNQPQHF. Full variable domain (outside the CDR3, taken from reference TRBV7-8 and TRBJ1-5): GAGVSQSPRYKVAKRGQDVALRCDPISGHVSLFWYQQALGQGPEFLTYFQNEAQLDKSGLPSDRFFAERPEGSVSTLKIQRTQQEDSAVYLCASTSERGLNQPQHFGDGTRLSIL.

The CDR3 reads CASSRSGALGTEAFF. The CDR3 DNA reads TGTGCCAGCAGTCGCTCAGGGGCTTTGGGCACTGAAGCTTTCTTT. The chain employs TRBV5-4 and TRBJ1-1, with a tentative D call TRBD1 (6 bases). Trimming left V 5 bases short and J 4 bases short, with 18 bases between. This CDR3 has 15 amino acids. The germline V gene encodes CDR1 SGHNT and CDR2 YYREEE (reference sequence).

This clone was counted a single time. The junction shows a germline mismatch at one end, possibly a read error. The chain combines TRBV7-2 with TRBJ1-5; D might be TRBD1 (5 bases). The CDR3 runs to 12 residues. Germline V gene data show CDR1 as SGHTA and CDR2 as FQGNSA. Here the CDR3 DNA reads TGTGCCAGCAGCTTAATGGGGCAGCTCCAGCATTTT. This gives the protein CASSLMGQLQHF. Looking up the rest from reference TRBV7-2 and TRBJ1-5 gives the full variable domain: GAGVSQSPSNKVTEKGKDVELRCDPISGHTALYWYRQSLGQGLEFLIYFQGNSAPDKSGLPSDRFSAERTGGSVSTLTIQRTQQEDSAVYLCASSLMGQLQHFGDGTRLSIL.

This clone was picked up one time. The chain uses TRBV19 and TRBJ2-7; 8 nucleotides match TRBD2. This CDR3 spans 16 amino acids. Germline loops: CDR1 LNHDA, CDR2 SQIVND (reference sequence). The ends lost 5 bases at V and 3 bases at J; junction bases unmatched: 12. The CDR3 nucleotides are TGTGCCAGTAGTGTGGATGGGGAGCGGGGGAACTACGAGCAGTACTTC. This gives the protein CASSVDGERGNYEQYF.

CDR3 nucleotide sequence: TGTGCCAGCAGTGGACGGAGGGTCGGGCGCCAAGAGACCCAGTACTTC. Translation: CASSGRRVGRQETQYF. The chain couples TRBV2 to TRBJ2-5; D is perhaps TRBD2 (6 bases). The ends were cut back, 4 bases at V and 1 base at J, with 16 bases in the middle. Looked up from germline, CDR1 is SNHLY and CDR2 is FYNNEI. This CDR3 has 16 amino acids.